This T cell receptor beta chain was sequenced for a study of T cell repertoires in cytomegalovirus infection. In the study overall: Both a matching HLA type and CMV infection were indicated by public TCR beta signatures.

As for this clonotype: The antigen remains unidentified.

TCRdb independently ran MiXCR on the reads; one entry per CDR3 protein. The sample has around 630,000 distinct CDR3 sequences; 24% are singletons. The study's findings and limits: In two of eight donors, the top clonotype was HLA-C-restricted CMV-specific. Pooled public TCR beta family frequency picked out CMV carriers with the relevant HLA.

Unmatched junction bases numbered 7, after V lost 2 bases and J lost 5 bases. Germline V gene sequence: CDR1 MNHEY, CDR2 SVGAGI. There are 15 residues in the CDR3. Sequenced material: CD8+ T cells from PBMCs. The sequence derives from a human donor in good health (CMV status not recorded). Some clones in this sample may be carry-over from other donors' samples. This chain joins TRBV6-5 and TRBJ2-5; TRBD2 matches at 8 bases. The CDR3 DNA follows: TGTGCCAGCAGTTACATTCGGGGGGGGCGGGAGACCCAGTACTTC. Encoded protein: CASSYIRGGRETQYF.